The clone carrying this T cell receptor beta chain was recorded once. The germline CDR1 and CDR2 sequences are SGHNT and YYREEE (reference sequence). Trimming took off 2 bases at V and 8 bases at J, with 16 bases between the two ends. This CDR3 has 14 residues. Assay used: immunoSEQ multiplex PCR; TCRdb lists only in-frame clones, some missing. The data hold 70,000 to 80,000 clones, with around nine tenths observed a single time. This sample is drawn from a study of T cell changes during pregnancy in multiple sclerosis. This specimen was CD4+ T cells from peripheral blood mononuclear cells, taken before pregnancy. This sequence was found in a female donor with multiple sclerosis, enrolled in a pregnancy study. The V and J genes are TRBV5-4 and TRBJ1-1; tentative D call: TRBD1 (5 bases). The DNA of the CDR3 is TGTGCCAGCAGCTTCGGTGTGGGAACAGGCGAAGCTTTCTTT. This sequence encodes CASSFGVGTGEAFF.